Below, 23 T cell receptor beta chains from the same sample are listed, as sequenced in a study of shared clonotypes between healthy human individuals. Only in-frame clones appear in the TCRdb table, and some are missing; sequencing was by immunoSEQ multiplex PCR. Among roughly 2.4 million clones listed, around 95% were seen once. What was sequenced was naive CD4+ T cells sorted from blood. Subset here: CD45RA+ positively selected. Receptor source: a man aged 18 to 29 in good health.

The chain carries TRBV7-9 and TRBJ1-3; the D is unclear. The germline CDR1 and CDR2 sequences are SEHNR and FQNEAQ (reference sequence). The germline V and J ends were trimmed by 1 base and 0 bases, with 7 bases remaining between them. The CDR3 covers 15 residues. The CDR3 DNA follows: TGTGCCAGCAGCTTAGGGTCGATCTCTGGAAACACCATATATTTT. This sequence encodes CASSLGSISGNTIYF.

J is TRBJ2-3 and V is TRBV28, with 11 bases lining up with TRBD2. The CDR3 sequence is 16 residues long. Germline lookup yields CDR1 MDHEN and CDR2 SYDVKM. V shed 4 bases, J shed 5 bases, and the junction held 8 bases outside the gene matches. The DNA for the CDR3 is TGTGCCAGCAGTTCCGCTAGCGGGGGGTTCGAAGATACGCAGTATTTT. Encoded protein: CASSSASGGFEDTQYF.

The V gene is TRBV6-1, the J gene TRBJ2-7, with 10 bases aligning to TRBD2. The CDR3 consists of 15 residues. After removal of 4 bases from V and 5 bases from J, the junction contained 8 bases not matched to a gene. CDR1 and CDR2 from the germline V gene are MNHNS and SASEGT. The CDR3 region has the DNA TGTGCCAGCAGTGTAGCGGGAGGCTTTAGCGACGAGCAGTACTTC. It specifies CASSVAGGFSDEQYF.

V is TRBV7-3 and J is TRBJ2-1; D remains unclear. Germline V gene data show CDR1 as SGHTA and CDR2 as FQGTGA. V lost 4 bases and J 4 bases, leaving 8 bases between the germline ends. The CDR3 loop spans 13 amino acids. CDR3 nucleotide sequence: TGTGCCAGCAGCTCAAACGAATACAATGAGCAGTTCTTC. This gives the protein CASSSNEYNEQFF.

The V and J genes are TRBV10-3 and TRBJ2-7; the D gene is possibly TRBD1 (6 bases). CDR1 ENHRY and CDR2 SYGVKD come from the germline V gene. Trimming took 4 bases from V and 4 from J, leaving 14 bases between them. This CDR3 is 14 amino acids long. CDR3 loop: CAISGGADRYEQYF. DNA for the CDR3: TGTGCCATCAGTGGAGGGGCGGACAGATACGAGCAGTACTTC.

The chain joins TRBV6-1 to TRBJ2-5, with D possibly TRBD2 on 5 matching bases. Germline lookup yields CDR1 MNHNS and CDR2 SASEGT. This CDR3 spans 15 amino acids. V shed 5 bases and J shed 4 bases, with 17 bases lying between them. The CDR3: CASSPAGQRGETQYF. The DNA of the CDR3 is TGTGCCAGCAGTCCCGCCGGTCAACGGGGAGAGACCCAGTACTTC.

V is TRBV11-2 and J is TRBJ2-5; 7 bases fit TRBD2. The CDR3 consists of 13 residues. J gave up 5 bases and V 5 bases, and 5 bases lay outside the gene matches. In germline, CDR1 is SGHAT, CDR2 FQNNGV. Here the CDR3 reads CASSPARGETQYF. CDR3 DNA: TGTGCCAGCAGCCCAGCGCGGGGGGAGACCCAGTACTTC.

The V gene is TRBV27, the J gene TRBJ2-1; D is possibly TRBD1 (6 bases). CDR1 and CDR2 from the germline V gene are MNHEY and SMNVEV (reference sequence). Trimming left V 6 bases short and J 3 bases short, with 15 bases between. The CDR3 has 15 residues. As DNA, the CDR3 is TGTGCCAGCAGCCTCCGGGACAACCTCTACAATGAGCAGTTCTTC. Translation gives CASSLRDNLYNEQFF.

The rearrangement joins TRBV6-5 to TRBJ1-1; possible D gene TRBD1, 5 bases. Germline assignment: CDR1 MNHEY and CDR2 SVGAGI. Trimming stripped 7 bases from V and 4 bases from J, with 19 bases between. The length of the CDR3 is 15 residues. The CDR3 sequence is CASNRIRVVGTEAFF. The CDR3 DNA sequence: TGTGCCAGCAACCGAATCAGGGTCGTTGGCACTGAAGCTTTCTTT.

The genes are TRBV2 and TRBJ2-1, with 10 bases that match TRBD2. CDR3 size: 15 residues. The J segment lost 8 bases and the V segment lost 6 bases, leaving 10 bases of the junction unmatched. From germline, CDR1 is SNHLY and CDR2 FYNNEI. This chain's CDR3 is CASRQGSGGAYEQFF. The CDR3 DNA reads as TGTGCCAGCAGGCAGGGGAGCGGGGGGGCCTATGAGCAGTTCTTC.

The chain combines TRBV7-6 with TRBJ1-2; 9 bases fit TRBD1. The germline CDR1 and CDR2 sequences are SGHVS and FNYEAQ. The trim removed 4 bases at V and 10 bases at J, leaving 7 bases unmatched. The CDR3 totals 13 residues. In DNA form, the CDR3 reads TGTGCCAGCAGCTCAAGACAGGGGGGAGTCTACACCTTC. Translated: CASSSRQGGVYTF.

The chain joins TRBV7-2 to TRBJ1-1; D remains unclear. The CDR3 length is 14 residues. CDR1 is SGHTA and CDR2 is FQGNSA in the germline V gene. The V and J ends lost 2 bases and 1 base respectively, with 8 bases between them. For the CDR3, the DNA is TGTGCCAGCAGCTTACGGGTCGAGAACACTGAAGCTTTCTTT. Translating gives CASSLRVENTEAFF.

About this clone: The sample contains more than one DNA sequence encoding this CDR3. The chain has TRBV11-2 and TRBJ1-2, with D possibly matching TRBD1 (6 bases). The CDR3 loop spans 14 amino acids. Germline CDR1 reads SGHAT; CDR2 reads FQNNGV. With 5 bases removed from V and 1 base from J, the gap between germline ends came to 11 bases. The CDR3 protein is CASSLDSFNYGYTF. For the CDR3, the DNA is TGTGCCAGCAGCCTGGACAGTTTTAACTATGGCTACACCTTC.

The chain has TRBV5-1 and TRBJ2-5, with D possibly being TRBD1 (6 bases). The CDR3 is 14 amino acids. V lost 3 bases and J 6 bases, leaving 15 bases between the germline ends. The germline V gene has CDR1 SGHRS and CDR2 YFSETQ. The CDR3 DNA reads TGCGCCAGCAGCTCCGGGACATCAGGGCAGACCCAGTACTTC. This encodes CASSSGTSGQTQYF.

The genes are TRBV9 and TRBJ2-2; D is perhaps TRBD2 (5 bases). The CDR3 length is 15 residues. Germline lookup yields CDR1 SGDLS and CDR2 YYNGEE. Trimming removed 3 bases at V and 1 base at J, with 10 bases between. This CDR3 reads CASSERTLNTGELFF. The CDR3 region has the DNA TGTGCCAGCAGCGAGCGGACCTTGAACACCGGGGAGCTGTTTTTT.

The CDR3 region has the DNA TGCGCCAGCAGCCAACTACAGGGGATCTCTGGAAACACCATATATTTT. It encodes CASSQLQGISGNTIYF. The chain combines TRBV4-1 with TRBJ1-3; 7 bases fit TRBD1. Trimming cost V 2 bases and J 0 bases; bases outside gene matches: 4. The germline CDR1 and CDR2 sequences are MGHRA and YSYEKL. The CDR3 totals 16 residues.

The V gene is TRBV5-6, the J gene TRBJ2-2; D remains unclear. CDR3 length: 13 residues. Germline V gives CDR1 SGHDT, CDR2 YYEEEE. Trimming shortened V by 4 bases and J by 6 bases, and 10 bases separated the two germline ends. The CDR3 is CASSRALSGELFF. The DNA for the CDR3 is TGTGCCAGCAGCCGGGCCCTCTCCGGGGAGCTGTTTTTT.

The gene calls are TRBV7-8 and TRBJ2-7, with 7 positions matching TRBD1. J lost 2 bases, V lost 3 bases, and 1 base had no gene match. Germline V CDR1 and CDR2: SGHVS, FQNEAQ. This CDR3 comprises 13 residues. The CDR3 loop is CASSLGQPYEQYF. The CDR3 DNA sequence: TGTGCCAGCAGCTTGGGACAGCCCTACGAGCAGTACTTC.

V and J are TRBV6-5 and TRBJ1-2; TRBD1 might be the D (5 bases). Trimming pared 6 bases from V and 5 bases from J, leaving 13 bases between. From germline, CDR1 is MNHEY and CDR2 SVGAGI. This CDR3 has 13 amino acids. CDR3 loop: CASRKRGLYGYTF. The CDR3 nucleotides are TGTGCCAGCAGAAAAAGGGGCTTATATGGCTACACCTTC.

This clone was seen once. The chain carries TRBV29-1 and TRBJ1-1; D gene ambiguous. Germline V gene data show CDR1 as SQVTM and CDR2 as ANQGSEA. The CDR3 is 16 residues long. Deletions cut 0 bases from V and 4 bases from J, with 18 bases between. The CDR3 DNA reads TGCAGCGTTGAAGATTCCTACCGGACCCGGGGCACTGAAGCTTTCTTT. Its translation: CSVEDSYRTRGTEAFF.

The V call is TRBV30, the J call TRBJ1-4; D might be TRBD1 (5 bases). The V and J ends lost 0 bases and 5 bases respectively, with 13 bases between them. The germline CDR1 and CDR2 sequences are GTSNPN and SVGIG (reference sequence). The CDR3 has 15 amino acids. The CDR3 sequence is CAWSVAGLRNEKLFF. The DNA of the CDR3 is TGTGCCTGGAGTGTAGCGGGACTTAGAAATGAAAAACTGTTTTTT.

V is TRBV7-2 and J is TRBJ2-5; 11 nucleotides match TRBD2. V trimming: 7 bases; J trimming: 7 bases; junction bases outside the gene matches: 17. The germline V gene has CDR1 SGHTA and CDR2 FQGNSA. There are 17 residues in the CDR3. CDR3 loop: CASIQGGLAANKRTQYF. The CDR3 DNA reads TGTGCCAGCATCCAAGGGGGACTAGCGGCAAACAAGAGGACCCAGTACTTC.

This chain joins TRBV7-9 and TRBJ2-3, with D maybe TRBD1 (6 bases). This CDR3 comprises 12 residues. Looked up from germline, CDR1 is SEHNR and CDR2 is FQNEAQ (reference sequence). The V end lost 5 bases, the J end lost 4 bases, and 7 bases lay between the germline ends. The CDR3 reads CASSTGPDTQYF. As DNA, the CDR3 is TGTGCCAGCAGCACAGGGCCAGATACGCAGTATTTT.